This record concerns one TCR beta chain sequence. Clones were sequenced by immunoSEQ multiplex PCR, and TCRdb holds only the in-frame ones, with some missing. The sample holds around 82,000 clones, 84% seen once. The data were obtained in a study of identifying expanded T cells in peripheral blood. The length of the CDR3 is 13 residues. Trimming shortened V by 8 bases and J by 4 bases, and 12 bases separated the two germline ends. Germline values: CDR1 MNHEY, CDR2 SVGAGI. Sequencing used blood. V gene TRBV6-5 combines with J gene TRBJ1-5, with D tentatively TRBD1 (6 bases). This sequence was found in a person aged 18 to 75 in good health. The CDR3, as DNA: TGTGCCAGCTCGGGACACCCAAATCAGCCCCAGCATTTT. Its protein product is CASSGHPNQPQHF.